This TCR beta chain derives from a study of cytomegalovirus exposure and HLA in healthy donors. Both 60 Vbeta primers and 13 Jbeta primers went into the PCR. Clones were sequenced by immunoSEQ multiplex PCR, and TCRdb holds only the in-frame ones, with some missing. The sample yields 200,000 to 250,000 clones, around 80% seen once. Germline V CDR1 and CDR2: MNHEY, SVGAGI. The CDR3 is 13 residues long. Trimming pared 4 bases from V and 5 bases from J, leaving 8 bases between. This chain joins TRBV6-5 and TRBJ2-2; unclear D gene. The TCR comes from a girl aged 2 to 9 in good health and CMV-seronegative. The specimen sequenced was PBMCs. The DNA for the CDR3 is TGTGCCAGCAGTTTTCGGGTGACCGGGGAGCTGTTTTTT. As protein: CASSFRVTGELFF.